This TCR beta chain was profiled in a study of CD8 T cells in ankylosing spondylitis. General study findings and limits: Among TCR beta sequences, a motif of 7 to 9 highly homologous variants appeared characteristic of ankylosing spondylitis blood.

Molecular-barcoded quantitative 5'-RACE produced these TCR beta libraries. TCRdb re-analysed the 5' RACE reads in MiXCR, keeping a single row per CDR3 protein. Altogether approximately 550,000 distinct CDR3 sequences are present, approximately 11% being singletons, with the ten largest covering over 6.5%. CDR3 size: 16 residues. After removal of 7 bases from V and 0 bases from J, the junction contained 9 bases not matched to a gene. This clonotype was observed at least ten times. Its target is not known. This sequence joins TRBV12-3 or TRBV12-4 and TRBJ1-5, with 7 bases aligning to TRBD1. Sequencing was carried out using blood, either unsorted or a sorted T cell fraction (not recorded which). The sequence came from a male donor with ankylosing spondylitis. The CDR3 DNA sequence: TGTGCCAGCACCCTAAGGGGACAGAATAGCAATCAGCCCCAGCATTTT. Residues: CASTLRGQNSNQPQHF.